The 4 T cell receptor beta chains given below trace back to one sample, sequenced in a study of technical replicates of blood from a handful of donors. Method: immunoSEQ multiplex PCR; TCRdb's copy keeps in-frame clones and lacks some. The table lists about 15,000 clones, around nine tenths of them singletons. Sequenced input: PBMCs. Source of these receptors: a human donor in good health.

Points on this clone: Other DNA sequences in this sample translate to the same CDR3. The rearrangement links TRBV4-2 to TRBJ2-5; 11 bases agree with TRBD2. Germline V lookup: CDR1 LGHNA, CDR2 YNFKEQ. This CDR3 comprises 16 residues. V lost 1 base, J lost 5 bases, and 6 bases stayed unmatched. The CDR3 spells CASSQVTSGSLETQYF. CDR3 nucleotide sequence: TGTGCCAGCAGCCAAGTAACTAGCGGGAGTTTGGAGACCCAGTACTTC.

The genes are TRBV6-5 and TRBJ1-3, with D tentatively TRBD1 (5 bases). CDR3 size: 14 residues. CDR1 is MNHEY and CDR2 is SVGAGI in the germline V gene. The V and J ends lost 0 bases and 4 bases respectively, with 7 bases between them. CDR3 DNA: TGTGCCAGCAGTTACTCAGGGGCCGGAAACACCATATATTTT. Residues: CASSYSGAGNTIYF.

The V call is TRBV4-1, the J call TRBJ1-3; maybe TRBD1 (5 bases). This CDR3 has 15 residues. Trimming pared 1 base from V and 4 bases from J, leaving 11 bases between. Germline V gives CDR1 MGHRA, CDR2 YSYEKL. The DNA of the CDR3 is TGCGCCAGCAGCCAAGTGGAAGGGGCGGGAAACACCATATATTTT. Its protein product is CASSQVEGAGNTIYF.

This clone has just one count. The chain is built from TRBV7-2 and TRBJ2-2; the D gene is possibly TRBD2 (6 bases). V dropped 2 bases and J dropped 3 bases, with 13 bases sitting between them. This CDR3 has 16 amino acids. Germline loops: CDR1 SGHTA, CDR2 FQGNSA. The CDR3: CASSLNGWGDTGELFF. The CDR3 nucleotides are TGTGCCAGCAGCTTAAATGGGTGGGGGGACACCGGGGAGCTGTTTTTT.